Presented here are 25 T cell receptor beta chains from one specimen sequenced in a study of PD-L1 blockade in urothelial cancer. Time point reported: peripheral blood 6 weeks after treatment start. Assay used: immunoSEQ multiplex PCR; TCRdb lists only in-frame clones, some missing. The repertoire holds around 80,000 clones, with around 93% as singletons. Sequences were derived from PBMCs, sampled around atezolizumab (anti-PD-L1) treatment. Source of these receptors: a woman older than 75 with urothelial cancer.

The genes are TRBV11-2 and TRBJ2-4; TRBD1 matches at 7 bases. Looked up from germline, CDR1 is SGHAT and CDR2 is FQNNGV. V was clipped by 1 base and J by 6 bases; unmatched bases: 3. The CDR3 covers 14 residues. The CDR3, as DNA: TGTGCCAGCAGCTTAGGGGCAGGGGGAAACATTCAGTACTTC. Amino acid sequence: CASSLGAGGNIQYF. Combining the CDR3 with reference TRBV11-2 and TRBJ2-4 gives the whole variable domain EAGVAQSPRYKIIEKRQSVAFWCNPISGHATLYWYQQILGQGPKLLIQFQNNGVVDDSQLPKDRFSAERLKGVDSTLKIQPAKLEDSAVYLCASSLGAGGNIQYFGAGTRLSVL.

The chain has TRBV28 and TRBJ2-1; a possible D gene is TRBD2 (6 bases). Between the trimmed V and J ends, which lost 2 bases and 5 bases, there was a span of 16 bases. CDR3 length: 16 residues. Germline CDR1 and CDR2: MDHEN and SYDVKM. The CDR3 loop reads CASSLGRTTNDNEQFF. DNA for the CDR3: TGTGCCAGCAGTTTAGGTAGGACTACCAACGACAATGAGCAGTTCTTC.

The CDR3 spells CASKDRGTGNTIYF. CDR3 sequence (DNA): TGTGCCAGCAAGGACAGGGGGACTGGAAACACCATATATTTT. The chain uses TRBV2 and TRBJ1-3; 10 bases are shared with TRBD1. CDR1 is SNHLY, CDR2 FYNNEI, per germline. The CDR3 totals 14 residues. The trim removed 7 bases at V and 2 bases at J, leaving 2 bases unmatched.

This clone was picked up one time. This chain uses TRBV28 with TRBJ1-5; a possible D gene is TRBD1 (5 bases). Germline V gene sequence: CDR1 MDHEN, CDR2 SYDVKM. V shed 2 bases and J shed 1 base, with 9 bases lying between them. The CDR3 totals 15 residues. CDR3 sequence: CASSLQGGSNQPQHF. For the CDR3, the DNA is TGTGCCAGCAGTTTACAGGGCGGAAGCAATCAGCCCCAGCATTTT.

The V and J genes are TRBV5-6 and TRBJ2-3, with 10 positions matching TRBD1. Germline CDR1 SGHDT, CDR2 YYEEEE. J gave up 6 bases and V 3 bases, and 7 bases lay outside the gene matches. The CDR3 has 15 amino acids. The CDR3: CASSSRDRGPDTQYF. The CDR3 DNA is TGTGCCAGCAGCTCTCGAGACAGGGGGCCTGATACGCAGTATTTT.

The rearrangement uses TRBV28 and TRBJ2-7; 8 bases are shared with TRBD2. The CDR3 extends over 14 amino acids. Germline CDR1 and CDR2: MDHEN and SYDVKM. V was clipped by 3 bases and J by 3 bases; unmatched bases: 4. CDR3 in DNA: TGTGCCAGCAGTTTTACGGGGGGGATCTACGAGCAGTACTTC. This sequence encodes CASSFTGGIYEQYF.

The V and J genes are TRBV11-2 and TRBJ2-1; 12 bases match TRBD2. CDR1 SGHAT and CDR2 FQNNGV come from the germline V gene. This CDR3 spans 19 amino acids. With 3 bases clipped from V and 1 base from J, the junction kept 10 bases outside the gene matches. The CDR3 region has the DNA TGTGCCAGCAGCTTTCCGCTAGCGGGAGGGACAGAGTCCTACAATGAGCAGTTCTTC. This translates into CASSFPLAGGTESYNEQFF. The full variable domain, rest sourced from reference TRBV11-2 and TRBJ2-1, is EAGVAQSPRYKIIEKRQSVAFWCNPISGHATLYWYQQILGQGPKLLIQFQNNGVVDDSQLPKDRFSAERLKGVDSTLKIQPAKLEDSAVYLCASSFPLAGGTESYNEQFFGPGTRLTVL.

This chain joins TRBV5-6 and TRBJ1-1; 7 bases map to TRBD1. V lost 0 bases and J lost 6; bases outside the gene matches: 2. CDR3 size: 13 residues. From germline, CDR1 is SGHDT and CDR2 YYEEEE. CDR3 DNA sequence: TGTGCCAGCAGCTTGGGGCAGGGGGCTGAAGCTTTCTTT. As protein: CASSLGQGAEAFF.

The V and J genes are TRBV6-1 and TRBJ2-2, with a tentative D call TRBD2 (5 bases). Trimming cost V 6 bases and J 4 bases, with 12 bases left between them. The CDR3 contains 14 residues. Germline V gene lookup returns CDR1 MNHNS and CDR2 SASEGT. CDR3 sequence (DNA): TGTGCCAGCAGCCCGGGATTTTCCACCGGGGAGCTGTTTTTT. It codes for CASSPGFSTGELFF.

This chain joins TRBV9 and TRBJ1-2; TRBD1 matches 10 bases. J lost 2 bases, V lost 3 bases, and 4 bases had no gene match. The CDR3 totals 15 residues. Germline CDR1 is SGDLS and CDR2 is YYNGEE. DNA of the CDR3: TGTGCCAGCAGCGGGACAGGGGGGCCCAACTATGGCTACACCTTC. It specifies CASSGTGGPNYGYTF.

This clone appeared a few times. The chain combines TRBV28 with TRBJ2-2; 7 bases are shared with TRBD2. Germline V gene sequence: CDR1 MDHEN, CDR2 SYDVKM. The V segment lost 7 bases and the J segment 5 bases; nucleotides outside the gene matches: 7. This CDR3 has 14 residues. CDR3: CASKLAGETGELFF. CDR3 nucleotides: TGTGCCAGCAAATTGGCGGGGGAGACCGGGGAGCTGTTTTTT.

As DNA, the CDR3 is TGTGCCAGCAGCAGGTCTCAGGGGAGCAATCAGCCCCAGCATTTT. Amino acids: CASSRSQGSNQPQHF. This chain joins TRBV7-9 and TRBJ1-5, with a possible D match to TRBD1 (6 bases). This CDR3 spans 15 amino acids. V lost 5 bases and J lost 1, with 12 bases in between. Germline CDR1 SEHNR, CDR2 FQNEAQ (reference sequence).

V is TRBV18 and J is TRBJ2-1, with 10 bases aligning to TRBD2. The trim removed 2 bases at V and 12 bases at J, leaving 1 base unmatched. The CDR3 contains 12 residues. CDR1 KGHSH and CDR2 LQKENI come from the germline V gene. The CDR3 DNA follows: TGTGCCAGCTCACCAACTAGCGGGGCGCAGTTCTTC. It codes for CASSPTSGAQFF.

The rearrangement uses TRBV11-2 and TRBJ2-1; D is ambiguous. V was shortened by 2 bases and J by 14 bases, with 16 bases between the two germline ends. The CDR3 has 13 residues. Germline V CDR1 and CDR2: SGHAT, FQNNGV. The CDR3 coding sequence is TGTGCCAGCAGCTTACACCCGGTTCGGTTCAAGTTCTTC. It translates to CASSLHPVRFKFF.

The rearrangement uses TRBV7-2 and TRBJ1-5; 9 nucleotides line up with TRBD1. J gave up 2 bases and V 5 bases, and 13 bases lay outside the gene matches. CDR3 size: 18 residues. The germline CDR1 and CDR2 sequences are SGHTA and FQGNSA. Here the CDR3 DNA reads TGTGCCAGCAGCACATCCCCCGGCCGGGACAGGGGCAATCAGCCCCAGCATTTT. Its translation is CASSTSPGRDRGNQPQHF.

Turning to this clone: The junction departs from the called germline gene at one end, perhaps through a read error. V is TRBV6-1 and J is TRBJ2-1, with D perhaps TRBD1 or TRBD2 (5 bases each). The CDR3 runs to 14 residues. Per the germline V gene, CDR1 is MNHNS and CDR2 is SASEGT. CDR3 sequence: CASREGLPYNEQFF. The CDR3 DNA follows: TGTGCCAGCCGTGAGGGGCTTCCCTACAATGAGCAGTTCTTC.

This chain joins TRBV30 and TRBJ1-4; a possible D gene is TRBD1 (5 bases). Trimming took 0 bases from V and 7 from J, leaving 15 bases between them. CDR3 length equals 15 residues. Germline V gene lookup returns CDR1 GTSNPN and CDR2 SVGIG (reference sequence). The CDR3 DNA sequence: TGTGCCTGGAGTGTGTTAAAGGGGTTAGGTGAAAAACTGTTTTTT. Translating it yields CAWSVLKGLGEKLFF.

As concerns this clone: This same CDR3 is encoded by further DNA sequences in the sample. V is TRBV19 and J is TRBJ1-5; D is perhaps TRBD1 (5 bases). The CDR3 totals 13 residues. Trimming removed 5 bases from V and 6 bases from J, with 11 bases in between. Germline CDR1 LNHDA, CDR2 SQIVND (reference sequence). CDR3 DNA: TGTGCCAGTAGTGACAGAGGCGGTCAGCCCCAGCATTTT. Translating gives CASSDRGGQPQHF. The full variable domain, rest sourced from reference TRBV19 and TRBJ1-5, is DGGITQSPKYLFRKEGQNVTLSCEQNLNHDAMYWYRQDPGQGLRLIYYSQIVNDFQKGDIAEGYSVSREKKESFPLTVTSAQKNPTAFYLCASSDRGGQPQHFGDGTRLSIL.

The chain recombines TRBV11-2 with TRBJ2-1; 10 bases are a match to TRBD2. This CDR3 comprises 16 residues. Looked up from germline, CDR1 is SGHAT and CDR2 is FQNNGV. V was clipped by 4 bases and J by 7 bases; unmatched bases: 10. For the CDR3, the DNA is TGTGCCAGCAGCTGGCCCATCAGCGGGAGGGGGAATGAGCAGTTCTTC. It specifies CASSWPISGRGNEQFF.

The rearrangement uses TRBV11-2 and TRBJ2-2, with 8 bases lining up with TRBD1. CDR1 is SGHAT and CDR2 is FQNNGV in the germline V gene. This CDR3 spans 14 amino acids. Trimming removed 3 bases from V and 4 bases from J; junction bases left unmatched: 1. CDR3 protein: CASSFDRGTGELFF. CDR3 bases: TGTGCCAGCAGCTTCGACAGGGGCACCGGGGAGCTGTTTTTT.

This chain links TRBV28 with TRBJ1-3; D not resolved. V gave up 5 bases and J gave up 0 bases, with 14 bases separating them. The CDR3 loop spans 16 amino acids. CDR1 and CDR2 (germline): MDHEN, SYDVKM. CDR3 in amino acids: CASSDDIILSGNTIYF. CDR3 DNA: TGTGCCAGCAGTGACGACATAATCCTCTCTGGAAACACCATATATTTT.

The CDR3 is CATSRDLAETQYF. Here the CDR3 DNA reads TGTGCCACCAGCAGAGATTTAGCGGAGACCCAGTACTTC. The V call is TRBV15, the J call TRBJ2-5; D might be TRBD2 (5 bases). This CDR3 region has 13 residues. With 0 bases removed from V and 5 bases from J, the gap between germline ends came to 7 bases. Germline V gives CDR1 LNHNV, CDR2 YYDKDF (reference sequence).

The V call is TRBV5-6, the J call TRBJ1-1, with D perhaps TRBD1 (5 bases). The CDR3 is 16 amino acids. V was trimmed by 4 bases and J by 1 base, leaving 17 bases between them. The germline V gene has CDR1 SGHDT and CDR2 YYEEEE. In DNA form, the CDR3 reads TGTGCCAGCAGCCCCGGAGCGGGGCAGCAGAACACTGAAGCTTTCTTT. Amino acids: CASSPGAGQQNTEAFF.

The chain uses TRBV28 and TRBJ2-6, with 8 bases aligning to TRBD1. V trimming: 4 bases; J trimming: 0 bases; junction bases outside the gene matches: 8. Per the germline V gene, CDR1 is MDHEN and CDR2 is SYDVKM. The CDR3 is 18 residues long. Here the CDR3 DNA reads TGTGCCAGCAGTTGGGCCAGTACAGGGGGCTCTGGGGCCAACGTCCTGACTTTC. Its protein is CASSWASTGGSGANVLTF.

J is TRBJ2-7 and V is TRBV5-8; a possible D gene is TRBD1 (5 bases). Deletions cut 5 bases from V and 1 base from J, with 10 bases between. Germline lookup yields CDR1 SGHTS and CDR2 YDEGEE. This CDR3 contains 13 residues. The CDR3 region is CASSSGMSYEQYF. The DNA for the CDR3 is TGTGCCAGCAGTTCAGGGATGTCCTACGAGCAGTACTTC.